This T cell receptor beta chain was recorded in a study of regulatory T cells in long-lasting Graves disease. Study-wide context: Patients newly diagnosed with Graves' had been on antithyroid drugs for under 3 months.

In the case of this clonotype: Its antigen is not known.

Time point indicated: newly diagnosed GD, antithyroid drugs for less than 3 months. TCR sequences were obtained from RNA taken from PBMCs. This CDR3 has 14 residues. The V end lost 6 bases, the J end lost 0 bases, and 12 bases lay between the germline ends. The germline gives CDR1 KGHSH, CDR2 LQKENI. Notes on the study in general: For persistent Graves' patients, TCR diversity was lower than for newly diagnosed ones.

Investigators prepared the TCR beta libraries by applying iRepertoire HTBI primers and Arm-PCR of CDR3 regions. TCRdb analysed the multiplex PCR reads with MiXCR anew, one entry per CDR3 protein. The repertoire holds over 500,000 distinct CDR3 sequences, with about 15% as singletons. The sample was also linked to a second study, of T cells in Graves' hyperthyroidism and ophthalmopathy. That study adds: Aged 18 to 65, the patients had hyperthyroidism that was newly diagnosed and had lasted under 2 months.

The rearrangement links TRBV18 to TRBJ2-7; D not resolved. Sequenced here: peripheral blood mononuclear cells (PBMCs), sampled at new diagnosis, from a patient treated with antithyroid drugs. The origin of this receptor is a man aged 18 to 29 with Graves disease. The CDR3 is CASSIDSSSYEQYF. The CDR3 nucleotides are TGTGCCAGCTCGATTGACTCAAGCTCCTACGAGCAGTACTTC.